The 15 T cell receptor beta chains presented below share a single source sample, sequenced in a study of T cell responses to AZD1222 COVID-19 vaccine. Assay: immunoSEQ multiplex PCR; the TCRdb copy retains only in-frame clones and omits some. There are 150,000 to 250,000 clones in the sample; roughly 92% occur only once, and more than 0.8% lies in the top ten. Source: peripheral blood, taken 28 days after the second AZD1222 dose. Receptors were obtained from an adult who received the AZD1222 COVID-19 vaccine.

The rearrangement links TRBV19 to TRBJ1-1; no firm D call. CDR3 length: 13 residues. V lost 2 bases and J lost 5, with 9 bases in between. CDR1 is LNHDA, CDR2 SQIVND, per germline (reference sequence). CDR3 amino acids: CASSIQARTEAFF. The CDR3, as DNA: TGTGCCAGTAGTATACAGGCGCGGACTGAAGCTTTCTTT.

CDR3 residues: CASSLRQGDQPQHF. In nucleotides, the CDR3 is TGTGCCAGCAGCCTCCGACAGGGGGATCAGCCCCAGCATTTT. The gene calls are TRBV7-8 and TRBJ1-5, with 9 nucleotides matching TRBD1. The germline V gene has CDR1 SGHVS and CDR2 FQNEAQ. The CDR3 loop spans 14 amino acids. V gave up 5 bases and J gave up 5 bases; unmatched junction bases: 4.

V gene TRBV4-1 combines with J gene TRBJ1-4; maybe TRBD1 (5 bases). The CDR3 extends over 15 amino acids. Per germline, CDR1 MGHRA and CDR2 YSYEKL. Deletions cut 4 bases from V and 2 bases from J, with 11 bases between. In nucleotides, the CDR3 is TGCGCCAGCAGCCCCGGGACCGTGACTAATGAAAAACTGTTTTTT. This translates into CASSPGTVTNEKLFF.

V gene TRBV15 combines with J gene TRBJ1-1, with TRBD1 as a possible D gene (5 bases). Per germline, CDR1 LNHNV and CDR2 YYDKDF (reference sequence). Trimming stripped 0 bases from V and 6 bases from J, with 11 bases between. This CDR3 has 14 amino acids. The CDR3 sequence is CATSRDRGRAEAFF. In DNA, the CDR3 is TGTGCCACCAGCAGAGATCGCGGCAGGGCTGAAGCTTTCTTT.

The table lists this clone with a few counts. J is TRBJ2-4 and V is TRBV3-1 (or the pseudogene TRBV3-2); 8 bases are a match to TRBD2. The ends lost 0 bases at V and 0 bases at J; junction bases unmatched: 7. Germline-derived CDR1 and CDR2 are LGHDT and YNNKEL (reference sequence). The CDR3 is 18 residues long. CDR3 amino acids: CASSQEMVLAVAKNIQYF. CDR3 DNA: TGTGCCAGCAGCCAAGAAATGGTACTAGCGGTAGCCAAAAACATTCAGTACTTC.

This chain links TRBV2 with TRBJ1-5; D is undetermined. Germline loops: CDR1 SNHLY, CDR2 FYNNEI. The CDR3 covers 12 residues. V gave up 3 bases and J gave up 7 bases, with 7 bases separating them. DNA for the CDR3: TGTGCCAGCAGTGACCATTCGCAGCCCCAGCATTTT. It yields the protein CASSDHSQPQHF.

V gene TRBV18 combines with J gene TRBJ2-7; 7 positions match TRBD1. Germline V lookup: CDR1 KGHSH, CDR2 LQKENI. Losses at the gene ends were 0 bases for V and 5 bases for J; bases not matched to a gene: 10. This CDR3 has 16 residues. CDR3 sequence reads: CASSPPSGQLFHEQYF. The CDR3 DNA sequence: TGTGCCAGCTCACCACCCTCGGGACAGTTGTTCCACGAGCAGTACTTC.

The chain has TRBV14 and TRBJ2-3, with 12 nucleotides matching TRBD1. In germline, CDR1 is SGHDN, CDR2 FVKESK. Trimming took 3 bases from V and 7 from J; bases not matched to a gene: 2. The CDR3 has 14 residues. The CDR3 loop is CASSQGQGAYTQYF. For the CDR3, the DNA is TGTGCCAGCAGCCAGGGACAGGGGGCCTATACGCAGTATTTT.

The chain combines TRBV11-2 with TRBJ1-2; weak D call: TRBD1 (6 bases). V was shortened by 5 bases and J by 6 bases, with 13 bases between the two germline ends. This CDR3 spans 13 amino acids. Germline V lookup: CDR1 SGHAT, CDR2 FQNNGV. The CDR3 spells CASSAAQGNGYTF. The CDR3 DNA reads TGTGCCAGCAGCGCCGCACAGGGAAATGGCTACACCTTC.

The gene calls are TRBV9 and TRBJ2-1, with 8 bases fitting TRBD1. Germline trimming cut 4 bases from V and 8 bases from J; bases unmatched to any gene: 8. This CDR3 comprises 14 residues. Germline V gives CDR1 SGDLS, CDR2 YYNGEE. For the CDR3, the DNA is TGTGCCAGCAGCTCTTTACAGGGGGGAGATGAGCAGTTCTTC. Translated: CASSSLQGGDEQFF.

The rearrangement joins TRBV11-2 to TRBJ2-7; D uncertain. V was cut by 3 bases and J by 5 bases, with 8 bases left in between. Germline-derived CDR1 and CDR2 are SGHAT and FQNNGV. The CDR3 runs 12 residues. The DNA for the CDR3 is TGTGCCAGCAGCTTTGCCCCTCACGAGCAGTACTTC. Its translation is CASSFAPHEQYF.

The rearrangement links TRBV30 to TRBJ2-5; perhaps TRBD1 as D (6 bases). V shed 3 bases and J shed 1 base, with 12 bases lying between them. CDR1 GTSNPN and CDR2 SVGIG come from the germline V gene (reference sequence). The CDR3 is 14 amino acids. The CDR3 loop is CAWSRTASQETQYF. CDR3 DNA: TGTGCCTGGAGCCGGACAGCCTCCCAAGAGACCCAGTACTTC.

The chain combines TRBV27 with TRBJ1-5; D gene unclear. This CDR3 spans 17 amino acids. Germline CDR1 reads MNHEY; CDR2 reads SMNVEV (reference sequence). V was trimmed by 5 bases and J by 0 bases, leaving 17 bases between them. The DNA of the CDR3 is TGTGCCAGCAGTGACGCAGACCCCTTTTATAGCAATCAGCCCCAGCATTTT. This translates into CASSDADPFYSNQPQHF.

The CDR3 DNA is TGCAGCGCCGCAACTAATGAAAAACTGTTTTTT. This gives the protein CSAATNEKLFF. This chain joins TRBV29-1 and TRBJ1-4; D not resolved. Looked up from germline, CDR1 is SQVTM and CDR2 is ANQGSEA. The CDR3 runs to 11 residues. Deletions cut 7 bases from V and 0 bases from J, with 3 bases between.

The gene calls are TRBV13 and TRBJ2-1; D is uncertain. Deletions cut 5 bases from V and 1 base from J, with 3 bases between. Germline-derived CDR1 and CDR2 are PRHDT and FYEKMQ (reference sequence). The CDR3 is 12 residues long. CDR3 coding DNA: TGTGCCAGCAGCCCTTCCTACAATGAGCAGTTCTTC. Amino acids: CASSPSYNEQFF. The variable domain in full, completed from reference TRBV13 and TRBJ2-1, reads AAGVIQSPRHLIKEKRETATLKCYPIPRHDTVYWYQQGPGQDPQFLISFYEKMQSDKGSIPDRFSAQQFSDYHSELNMSSLELGDSALYFCASSPSYNEQFFGPGTRLTVL.